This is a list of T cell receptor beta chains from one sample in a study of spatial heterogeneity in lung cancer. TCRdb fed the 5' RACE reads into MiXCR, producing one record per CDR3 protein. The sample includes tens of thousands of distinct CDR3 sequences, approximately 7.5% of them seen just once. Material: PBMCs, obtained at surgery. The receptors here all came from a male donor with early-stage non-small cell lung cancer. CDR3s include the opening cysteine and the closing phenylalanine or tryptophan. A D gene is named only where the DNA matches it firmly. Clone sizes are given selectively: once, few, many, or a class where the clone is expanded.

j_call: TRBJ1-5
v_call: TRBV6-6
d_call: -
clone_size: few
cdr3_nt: TGTGCCAGCAGTTCGGCGCGAGGGAATCAGCCCCAGCATTTT
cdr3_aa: CASSSARGNQPQHF

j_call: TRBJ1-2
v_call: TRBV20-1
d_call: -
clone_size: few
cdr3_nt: TGCAGTGCTCCTAGGGTCAGGGCTGCTGGCTACACCTTC
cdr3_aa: CSAPRVRAAGYTF

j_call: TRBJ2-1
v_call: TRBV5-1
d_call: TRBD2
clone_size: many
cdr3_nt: TGCGCCAGCAGCCCGCCGGAGCGGGAGAATGAGCAGTTCTTC
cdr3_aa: CASSPPERENEQFF

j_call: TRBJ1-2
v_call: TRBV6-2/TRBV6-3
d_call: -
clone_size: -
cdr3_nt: TGTGCCAGCAGTTTCTCGGCCGAATCCTATGGCTACACCTTC
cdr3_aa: CASSFSAESYGYTF

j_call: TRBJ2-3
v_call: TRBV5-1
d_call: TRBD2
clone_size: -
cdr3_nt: TGCGCCAGCAGTCCGCGGGGGTACCCCACAGATACGCAGTATTTT
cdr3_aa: CASSPRGYPTDTQYF

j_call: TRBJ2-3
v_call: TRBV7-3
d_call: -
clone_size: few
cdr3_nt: TGTGCCAGCAGCTTGCCGCAGAGTACGCAGTATTTT
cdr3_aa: CASSLPQSTQYF

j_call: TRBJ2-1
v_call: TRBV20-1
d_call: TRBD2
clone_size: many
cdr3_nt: TGCAGTGCTAGAGCCCCCTTTGCGGGGGGTCACAATGAGCAGTTCTTC
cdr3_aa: CSARAPFAGGHNEQFF

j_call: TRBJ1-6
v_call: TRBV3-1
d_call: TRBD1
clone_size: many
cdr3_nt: TGTGCCAGCGGCGGACAGGGGCGAGCTAATTCACCCCTCCACTTT
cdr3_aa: CASGGQGRANSPLHF

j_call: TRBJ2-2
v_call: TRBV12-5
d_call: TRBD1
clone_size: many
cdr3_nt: TGTGCTAGTGGTTTGCAGGGGGCCACCGGGGAGCTGTTTTTT
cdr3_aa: CASGLQGATGELFF

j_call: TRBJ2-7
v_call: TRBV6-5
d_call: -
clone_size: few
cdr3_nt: TGTGCCAGCAGTTACTGGAGGGACAGAGAGTACGAGCAGTACTTC
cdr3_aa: CASSYWRDREYEQYF

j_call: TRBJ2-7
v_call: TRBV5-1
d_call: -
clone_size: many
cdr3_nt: TGCGCCAGCAGCTTGGACGGAGACGAGCAGTACTTC
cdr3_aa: CASSLDGDEQYF

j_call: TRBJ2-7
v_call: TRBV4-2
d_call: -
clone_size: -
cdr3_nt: TGTGCCAGCAGCCAAGGACAGCAGACCTACGAGCAGTACTTC
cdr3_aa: CASSQGQQTYEQYF

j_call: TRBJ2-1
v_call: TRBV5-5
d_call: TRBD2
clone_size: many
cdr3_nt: TGTGCCAGCAGCCCGGGAGGGGGGGCGGCAAGCTCCTACAATGAGCAGTTCTTC
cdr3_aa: CASSPGGGAASSYNEQFF

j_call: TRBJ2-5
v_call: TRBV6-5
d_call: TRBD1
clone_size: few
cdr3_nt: TGTGCCAGCAGCTTGGACAGGGGGTTACAAGAGACCCAGTACTTC
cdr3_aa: CASSLDRGLQETQYF

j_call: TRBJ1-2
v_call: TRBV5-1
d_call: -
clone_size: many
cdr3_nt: TGCGCCAGCAGCTTAGACGGGAATTATGGCTACACCTTC
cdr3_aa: CASSLDGNYGYTF

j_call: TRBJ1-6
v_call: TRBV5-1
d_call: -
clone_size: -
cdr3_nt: TGCGCCAGCAGCTTTGGCAGGGACAATTCACCCCTCCACTTT
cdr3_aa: CASSFGRDNSPLHF

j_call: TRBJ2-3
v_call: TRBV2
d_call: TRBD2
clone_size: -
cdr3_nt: TGTGCCAGCAGTGCGGGACTAGCGGGCACAGATACGCAGTATTTT
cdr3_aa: CASSAGLAGTDTQYF

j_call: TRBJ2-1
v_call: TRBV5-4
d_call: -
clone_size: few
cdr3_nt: TGTGCCAGCAGCTTGGATGGGACCCCACGGGAGCAGTTCTTC
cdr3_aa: CASSLDGTPREQFF

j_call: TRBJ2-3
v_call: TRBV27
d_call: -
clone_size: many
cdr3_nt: TGTGCCAGCATGTCACTAGCACTGACAGATACGCAGTATTTT
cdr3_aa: CASMSLALTDTQYF

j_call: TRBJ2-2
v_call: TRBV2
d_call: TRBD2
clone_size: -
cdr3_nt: TGTGCCAGCAGTTCGGGACTAGCGGGAACGGGGGAGCTGTTTTTT
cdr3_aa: CASSSGLAGTGELFF

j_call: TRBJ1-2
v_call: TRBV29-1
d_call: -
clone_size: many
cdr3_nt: TGCAGCGTTGAGGGATACGGCTACACCTTC
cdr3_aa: CSVEGYGYTF

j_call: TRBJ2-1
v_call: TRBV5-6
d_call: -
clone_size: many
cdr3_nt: TGTGCCAGCGGGGACGACCTCTACAATGAGCAGTTCTTC
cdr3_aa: CASGDDLYNEQFF

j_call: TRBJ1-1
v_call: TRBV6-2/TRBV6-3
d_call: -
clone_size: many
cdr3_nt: TGTGCCAGCACCCTTACCCTCAACACTGAAGCTTTCTTT
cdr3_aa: CASTLTLNTEAFF

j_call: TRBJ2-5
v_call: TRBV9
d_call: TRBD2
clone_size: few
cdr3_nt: TGTGCCAGCAGCGGCCTACCGGGGACTAGCCAAGAGACCCAGTACTTC
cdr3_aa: CASSGLPGTSQETQYF

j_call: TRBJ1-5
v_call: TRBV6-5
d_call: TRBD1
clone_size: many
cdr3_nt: TGTGCCAGCAGTTACTCGGCGACAGGGCCCAATCAGCCCCAGCATTTT
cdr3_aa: CASSYSATGPNQPQHF

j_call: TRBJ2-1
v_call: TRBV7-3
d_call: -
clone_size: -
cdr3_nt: TGTGCCAGCAGCTACGGACAGAACAATGAGCAGTTCTTC
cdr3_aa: CASSYGQNNEQFF

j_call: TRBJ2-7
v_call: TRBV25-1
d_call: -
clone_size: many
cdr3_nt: TGTGCAAAACACACCTTCGGCTACGAGCAGTACTTC
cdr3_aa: CAKHTFGYEQYF

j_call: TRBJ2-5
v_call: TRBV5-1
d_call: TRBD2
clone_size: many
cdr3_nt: TGCGCCAGCTTTTGGACTAGCGGGTCGGGGGAGACCCAGTACTTC
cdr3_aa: CASFWTSGSGETQYF

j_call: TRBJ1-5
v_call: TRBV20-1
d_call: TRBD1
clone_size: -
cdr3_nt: TGCAGTGCCGTTTTCCCTATTGGACAGGGCCTGGGGGGAAATCAGCCCCAGCATTTT
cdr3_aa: CSAVFPIGQGLGGNQPQHF

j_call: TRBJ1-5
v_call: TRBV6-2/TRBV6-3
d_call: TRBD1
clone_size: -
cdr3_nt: TGTGCCAGCAGAACGGGACAGGGGATAGGCAATCAGCCCCAGCATTTT
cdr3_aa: CASRTGQGIGNQPQHF

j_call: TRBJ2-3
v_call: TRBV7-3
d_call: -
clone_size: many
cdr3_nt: TGTGCCAGCAGCTTATGGGCAGGCACAGATACGCAGTATTTT
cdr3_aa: CASSLWAGTDTQYF

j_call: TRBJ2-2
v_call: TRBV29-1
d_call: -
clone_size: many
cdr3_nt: TGCAGCGTTGCTCCGGGACAACACACCGGGGAGCTGTTTTTT
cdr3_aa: CSVAPGQHTGELFF

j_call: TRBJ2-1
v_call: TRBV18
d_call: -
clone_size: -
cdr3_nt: TGTGCCAGCTCACCACAGGAAGGGCAGTTCTTC
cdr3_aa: CASSPQEGQFF

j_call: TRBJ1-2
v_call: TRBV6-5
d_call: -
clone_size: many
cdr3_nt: TGTGCCAGCAGTGTGACAGCTTCTAACTATGGCTACACCTTC
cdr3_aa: CASSVTASNYGYTF

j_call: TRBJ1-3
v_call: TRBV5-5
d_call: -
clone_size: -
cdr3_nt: TGTGCCAGCAGCTTAATTTCCCAGGGCTTCGGAAACACCATATATTTT
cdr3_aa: CASSLISQGFGNTIYF

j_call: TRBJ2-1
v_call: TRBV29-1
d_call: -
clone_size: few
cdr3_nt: TGCAGCGTTGGCCTCCGGGGGCTCTCCTACAATGAGCAGTTCTTC
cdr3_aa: CSVGLRGLSYNEQFF

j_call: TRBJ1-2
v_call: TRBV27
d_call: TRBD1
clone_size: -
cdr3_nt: TGTGCCAGCAGTATCACAGGGGGTTATGGCTACACCTTC
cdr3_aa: CASSITGGYGYTF

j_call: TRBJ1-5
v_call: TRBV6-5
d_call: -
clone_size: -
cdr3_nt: TGTGCCAGCAGTAGGGGGGTAGTTCAGCCCCAGCATTTT
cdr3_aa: CASSRGVVQPQHF

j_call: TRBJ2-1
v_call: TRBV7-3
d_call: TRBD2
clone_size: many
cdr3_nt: TGTGCCAGCAGCCCAGCGGGGGCCAACAATGAGCAGTTCTTC
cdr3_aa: CASSPAGANNEQFF

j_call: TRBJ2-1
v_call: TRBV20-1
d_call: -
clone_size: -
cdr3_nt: TGCAGTGCCCCGTCCCGGCCGATTAACAATGAGCAGTTCTTC
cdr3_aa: CSAPSRPINNEQFF

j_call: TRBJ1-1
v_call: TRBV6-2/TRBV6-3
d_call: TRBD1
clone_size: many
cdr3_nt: TGTGCCAGCACCGACGACAGGACAGGCGATTTTTCTAGTGGTGCTTTCTTT
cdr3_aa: CASTDDRTGDFSSGAFF

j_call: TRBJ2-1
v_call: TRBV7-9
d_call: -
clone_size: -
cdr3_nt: TGTGCCAGCAGCTCCGGGACGGTTACCTACAATGAGCAGTTCTTC
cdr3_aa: CASSSGTVTYNEQFF

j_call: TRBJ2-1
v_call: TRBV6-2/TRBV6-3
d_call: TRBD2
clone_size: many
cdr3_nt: TGTGCCAGCAGACGTTCGTTAGCGGGGATGGGCGGTGAGCAGTTCTTC
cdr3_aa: CASRRSLAGMGGEQFF

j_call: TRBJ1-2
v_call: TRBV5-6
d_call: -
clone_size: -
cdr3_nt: TGTGCCAGCAGCTTGCGGTTGGGGACGAGAGCTAACTATGGCTACACCTTC
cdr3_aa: CASSLRLGTRANYGYTF

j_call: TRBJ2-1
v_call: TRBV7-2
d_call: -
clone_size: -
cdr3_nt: TGTGCCAGCAGCCCGTACCCTTCGGAGAATGAGCAGTTCTTC
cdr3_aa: CASSPYPSENEQFF

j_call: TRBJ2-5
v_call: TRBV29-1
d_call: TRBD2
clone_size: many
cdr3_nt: TGCAGCGTCCCACAGGGACTAGCGGGTCGAGAGACCCAGTACTTC
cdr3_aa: CSVPQGLAGRETQYF

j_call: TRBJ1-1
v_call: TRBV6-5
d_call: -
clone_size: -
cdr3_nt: TGTGCCAGCAGTTACTCGCAAGGAACTGAAGCTTTCTTT
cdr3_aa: CASSYSQGTEAFF

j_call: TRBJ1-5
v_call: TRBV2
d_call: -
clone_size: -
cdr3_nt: TGTGCCAGCAGGGAAGACCCTGGCAATCAGCCCCAGCATTTT
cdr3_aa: CASREDPGNQPQHF

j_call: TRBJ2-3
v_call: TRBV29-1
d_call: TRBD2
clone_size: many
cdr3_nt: TGCAGCGTGACTAGACTAGCGAAGAGCACAGATACGCAGTATTTT
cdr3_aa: CSVTRLAKSTDTQYF